This T cell receptor beta chain was retrieved from a study of shared clonotypes between healthy human individuals. Every donor, a Caucasian adult, lived in Nashville, Tennessee. CD4+ cell separation produced CD45RA+ naive and CD45RA-negative memory subsets. Per the germline V gene, CDR1 is DFQATT and CDR2 is SNEGSKA (reference sequence). The V end lost 3 bases, the J end lost 4 bases, and 4 bases lay between the germline ends. The CDR3 runs 10 residues. An assay was performed, and its level was deep. The protocol was immunoSEQ multiplex PCR, while the TCRdb copy is restricted to in-frame clones and leaves out a portion. The sample holds roughly 2 million clones, approximately 96% seen once. Turning to this clone: Different DNA sequences within this sample yield the same CDR3.

This receptor was obtained from a man aged 18-30 years in good health. The sample taken for sequencing was naive CD4+ T cells sorted from blood. Subset specified: CD45RA+ positively selected. This sequence joins TRBV20-1 and TRBJ2-7; D not resolved. As DNA, the CDR3 is TGCAGTGCTAGCGGTTACGAGCAGTACTTC. It is translated as CSASGYEQYF.